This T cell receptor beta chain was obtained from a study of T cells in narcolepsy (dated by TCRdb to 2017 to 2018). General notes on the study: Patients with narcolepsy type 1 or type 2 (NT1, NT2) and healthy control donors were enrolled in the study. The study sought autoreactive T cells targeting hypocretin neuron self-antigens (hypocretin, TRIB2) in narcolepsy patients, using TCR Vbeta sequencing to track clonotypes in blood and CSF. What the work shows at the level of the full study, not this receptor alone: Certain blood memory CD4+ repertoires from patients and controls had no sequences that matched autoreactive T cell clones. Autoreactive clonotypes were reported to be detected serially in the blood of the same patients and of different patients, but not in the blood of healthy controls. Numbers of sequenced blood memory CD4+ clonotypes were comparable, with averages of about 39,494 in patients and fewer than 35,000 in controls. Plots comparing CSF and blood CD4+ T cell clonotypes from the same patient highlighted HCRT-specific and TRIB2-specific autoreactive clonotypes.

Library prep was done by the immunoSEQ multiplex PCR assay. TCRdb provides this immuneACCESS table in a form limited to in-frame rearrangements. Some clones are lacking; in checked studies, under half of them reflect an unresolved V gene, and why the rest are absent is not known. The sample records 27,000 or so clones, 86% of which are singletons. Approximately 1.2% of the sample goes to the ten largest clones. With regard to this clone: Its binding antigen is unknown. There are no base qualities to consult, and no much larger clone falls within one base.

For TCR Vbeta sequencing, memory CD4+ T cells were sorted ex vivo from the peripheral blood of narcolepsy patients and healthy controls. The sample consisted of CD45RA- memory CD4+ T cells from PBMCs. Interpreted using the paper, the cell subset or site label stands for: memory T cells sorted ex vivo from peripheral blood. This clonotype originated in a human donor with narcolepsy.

The nucleotides are TGTGCCAGCAGCTTAGAGCGAGTAGAGTTCTTC. Translated, it gives CASSLERVEFF. The rearrangement combines TRBV7-2 with TRBJ2-1; no confident D gene assignment can be made. V and J are truncated by 1 base and 14 bases respectively, leaving an intervening sequence of 9 bases. From the cysteine up to the phenylalanine, the CDR3 has a length of 11 residues. Solely the CDR3 DNA is kept, with 33 bases framed from the first base. The germline V gene yields SGHTA for CDR1 and FQGNSA for CDR2.